One and the same sample provided the 24 T cell receptor beta chains below, sequenced in a study of CXCR3-negative and CXCR3-positive naive CD8 T cells. UMI-labeled 5' RACE yielded the TRB cDNA libraries. TCRdb reanalyzed the 5' RACE reads, giving one entry per CDR3 protein sequence and no DNA. The sample holds tens of thousands of distinct CDR3 sequences. Sequencing was done on a sample of memory CD8+ T cells from blood. The receptors come from a human donor in good health. Some clones in this sample may be carry-over from other donors' samples.

The chain recombines TRBV11-3 with TRBJ2-5; no DNA is available, so the TRBD1 call from TCRdb remains unchecked. Germline CDR1 is SGHNT and CDR2 is YENEEA. This CDR3 spans 13 amino acids. The CDR3 loop reads CASSPGGLKTQYF.

J is TRBJ2-2 and V is TRBV25-1; the D call of TRBD1 rests on TCRdb alone, since no DNA is present to check it. CDR1 and CDR2 (germline): MGHDK, SYGVNS. The CDR3 spans 15 residues. This chain's CDR3 is CASSERQGNTGELFF.

This CDR3 is CASSLEDEEEQFF. The V gene is TRBV5-1, the J gene TRBJ2-1. Germline lookup yields CDR1 SGHRS and CDR2 YFSETQ. The CDR3 has 13 amino acids.

This sequence joins TRBV12-3 or TRBV12-4 and TRBJ2-3; checking the TCRdb D call of TRBD2 is not possible without DNA. The CDR3 runs to 16 residues. CDR3 residues: CASTPGAGPHRDTQYF.

CDR3 amino acids: CASSLPPGQGNYGYTF. This chain links TRBV12-3 or TRBV12-4 with TRBJ1-2; the D call of TRBD1 rests on TCRdb alone, since no DNA is present to check it. The CDR3 is 16 amino acids.

The chain employs TRBV6-5 and TRBJ2-5; the TCRdb D gene call, TRBD1, has no DNA to confirm it. This CDR3 comprises 14 residues. In germline, CDR1 is MNHEY, CDR2 SVGAGI. CDR3 protein: CASANGNAEETQYF.

The J gene is TRBJ2-7, the V gene TRBV29-1; the D call from TCRdb, TRBD1, cannot be confirmed without DNA. Germline V gene data show CDR1 as SQVTM and CDR2 as ANQGSEA. The CDR3 is 15 residues long. The CDR3 region is CSVEFRVQGTYEQYF.

This chain joins TRBV28 and TRBJ2-1; lacking DNA, the TRBD2 call made by TCRdb goes unchecked. The CDR3 has 17 amino acids. Germline V CDR1 and CDR2: MDHEN, SYDVKM. CDR3 sequence: CASSLLLRDSPYNEQFF.

The V and J genes are TRBV7-2 and TRBJ2-1; lacking DNA, the TRBD1 call made by TCRdb goes unchecked. Germline V CDR1 and CDR2: SGHTA, FQGNSA. There are 16 residues in the CDR3. CDR3 region: CASSLDGGPANNEQFF.

The chain combines TRBV4-1 with TRBJ2-7; TCRdb calls TRBD1, which cannot be checked without DNA. CDR1 MGHRA and CDR2 YSYEKL come from the germline V gene. The CDR3 loop spans 16 amino acids. CDR3 sequence reads: CASSPHRQGSSYDQYF.

The chain is built from TRBV7-8 and TRBJ2-1; without DNA, the TCRdb call of TRBD2 cannot be checked. This CDR3 is 15 amino acids long. CDR1 and CDR2 from the germline V gene are SGHVS and FQNEAQ. CDR3 residues: CASRPASGRAFEQFF.

The chain links TRBV6-5 to TRBJ2-2; without DNA, the TCRdb call of TRBD2 cannot be checked. The CDR3 is made up of 16 amino acids. In germline, CDR1 is MNHEY, CDR2 SVGAGI. CDR3 loop: CASSYSWDSNTGELFF.

The J gene is TRBJ2-2, the V gene TRBV4-3. The CDR3 covers 14 residues. Germline values: CDR1 LGHNA, CDR2 YSLEER. The CDR3 loop is CASSQDLPTGELFF.

This rearrangement joins TRBV28 to TRBJ1-4; the TCRdb call, TRBD1, lacks DNA for checking. The V gene's germline CDR1 is MDHEN and CDR2 SYDVKM. The CDR3 contains 14 residues. Here the CDR3 reads CASSLRRGREKLFF.

V usage is TRBV28 and J usage is TRBJ2-1; the D call of TRBD2 rests on TCRdb alone, since no DNA is present to check it. The CDR3 has 13 amino acids. From germline, CDR1 is MDHEN and CDR2 SYDVKM. The CDR3 protein is CASSRSSRHEQFF.

The chain combines TRBV4-3 with TRBJ2-1; TCRdb outputs TRBD2, but without DNA this stays unchecked. From germline, CDR1 is LGHNA and CDR2 YSLEER. This CDR3 is 18 amino acids long. CDR3 residues: CASSQEGLAGGANNEQFF.

The rearrangement uses TRBV9 and TRBJ2-3; TCRdb's D call of TRBD1 is untestable without DNA. The CDR3 is made up of 15 amino acids. Per germline, CDR1 SGDLS and CDR2 YYNGEE. CDR3 sequence: CASSVFPDGADTQYF.

The rearrangement uses TRBV7-9 and TRBJ1-5; the D gene TCRdb calls, TRBD1, cannot be checked with no DNA. Germline CDR1 is SEHNR and CDR2 is FQNEAQ (reference sequence). This CDR3 is built from 14 residues. CDR3 loop: CASQGTMVGQPQHF.

The chain is built from TRBV7-6 and TRBJ1-5; the D call of TRBD1 rests on TCRdb alone, since no DNA is present to check it. CDR3 length: 15 residues. In germline, CDR1 is SGHVS, CDR2 FNYEAQ. The CDR3 loop reads CASSLGQGINQPQHF. The entire variable domain, with the rest obtained from reference TRBV7-6 and TRBJ1-5, is as follows: GAGVSQSPRYKVTKRGQDVALRCDPISGHVSLYWYRQALGQGPEFLTYFNYEAQQDKSGLPNDRFSAERPEGSISTLTIQRTEQRDSAMYRCASSLGQGINQPQHFGDGTRLSIL.

This sequence joins TRBV6-2 or TRBV6-3 and TRBJ2-2; the TCRdb D gene call, TRBD1, has no DNA to confirm it. The germline gives CDR1 MNHEY, CDR2 SVGEGT. This CDR3 contains 14 residues. The CDR3 reads CASMRTDNTGELFF.

This chain uses TRBV7-9 with TRBJ1-2. CDR1 and CDR2 from the germline V gene are SEHNR and FQNEAQ (reference sequence). The CDR3 has 18 amino acids. CDR3: CASSSSIGPTPSDGGYTF.

The rearrangement uses TRBV29-1 and TRBJ2-1. CDR1 is SQVTM, CDR2 ANQGSEA, per germline. The CDR3 totals 11 residues. This chain's CDR3 is CSVSDYNEQFF.

The CDR3 protein is CASSQIRGPETQYF. The chain links TRBV14 to TRBJ2-5; TCRdb indicates TRBD1, and absent DNA this call remains unverified. Per the germline V gene, CDR1 is SGHDN and CDR2 is FVKESK. The CDR3 loop spans 14 amino acids.

V is TRBV4-1 and J is TRBJ2-1; TCRdb gives TRBD1 as the D gene, but with no DNA this cannot be confirmed. CDR1 is MGHRA and CDR2 is YSYEKL in the germline V gene. The CDR3 has 14 amino acids. The CDR3: CASSQERGFREQFF.